Below are 22 T cell receptor beta chains sequenced from a single sample in a study of shared clonotypes between healthy human individuals (dated by TCRdb to 2018 to 2020). Receptor amplification or capture employed the immunoSEQ multiplex PCR assay. The immuneACCESS repertoire file appears here via TCRdb, limited to in-frame rearrangements. These files lack a portion of the clones; in checked studies, under half of the deficit traces to unresolved V genes, and the cause of the others is not known. Across this sample there are 2 million to 2.5 million clones, with roughly 90% seen only once. Approximately 0.41% of the sample is held by the ten biggest clonotypes. Material for sequencing was naive CD4+ T cells from PBMCs. The cell subset or site label, as the study defines it: CD45RA+ positively selected. These receptors originate from a man between 18 and 35 years old in good health. Some clones in this sample may be carry-over from other donors' samples.

The chain recombines TRBV7-9 with TRBJ2-3; TRBD2 agrees at 12 bases. J lost 0 bases, V lost 5 bases, and 3 bases had no gene match. The CDR3 extends over 16 amino acids. Germline assignment: CDR1 SEHNR and CDR2 FQNEAQ (reference sequence). CDR3 loop: CASSIGLAGSTDTQYF. DNA for the CDR3: TGTGCCAGCAGCATTGGACTAGCGGGAAGCACAGATACGCAGTATTTT.

The genes are TRBV4-3 and TRBJ1-6; D is undetermined. V was shortened by 0 bases and J by 7 bases, with 10 bases between the two germline ends. The CDR3 extends over 15 amino acids. CDR1 and CDR2 from the germline V gene are LGHNA and YSLEER. As DNA, the CDR3 is TGCGCCAGCAGCCAAGAGCAGAGGTTCAATTCACCCCTCCACTTT. Its protein product is CASSQEQRFNSPLHF.

The chain employs TRBV4-2 and TRBJ2-1; D not certain. CDR1 LGHNA and CDR2 YNFKEQ come from the germline V gene. With 1 base removed from V and 4 bases from J, the gap between germline ends came to 14 bases. The CDR3 is 16 amino acids. CDR3 sequence reads: CASSQAGPISYNEQFF. The CDR3 DNA follows: TGTGCCAGCAGCCAAGCCGGACCCATCTCTTACAATGAGCAGTTCTTC.

The chain carries TRBV6-1 and TRBJ2-7; 14 positions agree with TRBD2. CDR1 and CDR2 (germline): MNHNS, SASEGT. V trimming: 6 bases; J trimming: 3 bases; junction bases outside the gene matches: 4. The CDR3 has 15 amino acids. The CDR3 region has the DNA TGTGCCAGCAGGATCGGGACTAGCGGGAGCTACGAGCAGTACTTC. This translates into CASRIGTSGSYEQYF.

The chain is built from TRBV5-6 and TRBJ1-1; TRBD1 aligns across 8 bases. The CDR3 has 17 amino acids. Germline CDR1 is SGHDT and CDR2 is YYEEEE. The ends lost 6 bases at V and 4 bases at J; junction bases unmatched: 17. This CDR3 is CASTLGQVLGLTTEAFF. In DNA, the CDR3 is TGTGCCAGCACCCTGGGACAGGTGTTGGGTCTTACCACTGAAGCTTTCTTT.

V gene TRBV7-3 combines with J gene TRBJ2-2, with D uncertain. The germline CDR1 and CDR2 sequences are SGHTA and FQGTGA. V gave up 2 bases and J gave up 7 bases, with 8 bases separating them. The CDR3 covers 13 residues. The CDR3 is CASSLWVGGELFF. The CDR3 DNA is TGTGCCAGCAGCTTATGGGTCGGCGGGGAGCTGTTTTTT.

As for this clone: At the DNA level, this CDR3 is encoded by other sequences in the same sample as well. The rearrangement uses TRBV6-4 and TRBJ1-1; D is undetermined. Trimming cost V 5 bases and J 1 base, with 8 bases left between them. CDR3 length: 13 residues. Germline assignment: CDR1 MRHNA and CDR2 SNTAGT. The CDR3 nucleotides are TGTGCCAGCAGTCGCCAGCCGAACACTGAAGCTTTCTTT. Translated, it gives CASSRQPNTEAFF.

The rearrangement joins TRBV2 to TRBJ2-2; 7 bases line up with TRBD1. This CDR3 has 13 amino acids. The germline V gene has CDR1 SNHLY and CDR2 FYNNEI. V lost 7 bases and J lost 4; bases outside the gene matches: 3. CDR3 amino acids: CASNRGSTGELFF. The CDR3 region has the DNA TGTGCCAGCAACAGGGGATCCACCGGGGAGCTGTTTTTT.

The chain joins TRBV5-4 to TRBJ2-3, with D maybe TRBD1 (5 bases). Trimming stripped 1 base from V and 1 base from J, with 16 bases between. Per the germline V gene, CDR1 is SGHNT and CDR2 is YYREEE (reference sequence). CDR3 length: 17 residues. CDR3 protein: CASSLQGRVRGTDTQYF. The CDR3 DNA reads as TGTGCCAGCAGCTTGCAGGGAAGAGTACGGGGCACAGATACGCAGTATTTT.

V and J are TRBV19 and TRBJ2-1; tentatively, D is TRBD1 (6 bases). The V end was cut by 5 bases, the J end by 0 bases, with 11 bases between. The CDR3 totals 15 residues. Germline CDR1 and CDR2: LNHDA and SQIVND (reference sequence). The CDR3 is CASSDTGNSYNEQFF. In DNA form, the CDR3 reads TGTGCCAGTAGTGATACAGGGAACTCCTACAATGAGCAGTTCTTC. The entire variable domain, with the rest obtained from reference TRBV19 and TRBJ2-1, is as follows: DGGITQSPKYLFRKEGQNVTLSCEQNLNHDAMYWYRQDPGQGLRLIYYSQIVNDFQKGDIAEGYSVSREKKESFPLTVTSAQKNPTAFYLCASSDTGNSYNEQFFGPGTRLTVL.

The chain joins TRBV28 to TRBJ1-4, with a possible D match to TRBD1 (5 bases). The CDR3 runs 17 residues. Trimming left V 5 bases short and J 0 bases short, with 16 bases between. In germline, CDR1 is MDHEN, CDR2 SYDVKM. In DNA, the CDR3 is TGTGCCAGCAGTCGTCCGATCGGGACTGCAACTAATGAAAAACTGTTTTTT. This gives the protein CASSRPIGTATNEKLFF.

This chain joins TRBV6-5 and TRBJ1-3, with D possibly TRBD1 on 5 matching bases. Germline CDR1 is MNHEY and CDR2 is SVGAGI. Trimming left V 5 bases short and J 6 bases short, with 14 bases between. There are 14 residues in the CDR3. The CDR3 loop is CASSLRQSLNTIYF. The DNA for the CDR3 is TGTGCCAGCAGTCTACGACAGTCACTAAACACCATATATTTT.

This chain joins TRBV25-1 and TRBJ2-1, with no clear D. The CDR3 is 13 amino acids. Germline CDR1 reads MGHDK; CDR2 reads SYGVNS. With 0 bases removed from V and 7 bases from J, the gap between germline ends came to 7 bases. CDR3 nucleotides: TGTGCCAGCAGTGAATATGGGAATAATGAGCAGTTCTTC. This translates into CASSEYGNNEQFF. Full variable domain (missing parts from reference TRBV25-1 and TRBJ2-1): EADIYQTPRYLVIGTGKKITLECSQTMGHDKMYWYQQDPGMELHLIHYSYGVNSTEKGDLSSESTVSRIRTEHFPLTLESARPSHTSQYLCASSEYGNNEQFFGPGTRLTVL.

This sequence joins TRBV10-1 and TRBJ2-1; maybe TRBD2 (5 bases). The germline V gene encodes CDR1 WNHNN and CDR2 SYGVQD (reference sequence). CDR3 length: 14 residues. V was pared by 4 bases and J by 1 base, with 8 bases between. In DNA, the CDR3 is TGCGCCAGCAGTGCATCGGGATCCTACAATGAGCAGTTCTTC. Translation: CASSASGSYNEQFF.

With respect to this clone: The sample holds other DNA sequences that translate to the same CDR3. V and J are TRBV5-1 and TRBJ2-3; 9 nucleotides align to TRBD2. Germline-derived CDR1 and CDR2 are SGHRS and YFSETQ. This CDR3 is built from 16 residues. The V gene end was trimmed by 2 bases and the J gene end by 1 base; junction bases not matched to a gene: 5. CDR3 region: CASSLVAGEGTDTQYF. The CDR3 DNA follows: TGCGCCAGCAGCTTAGTAGCGGGAGAGGGCACAGATACGCAGTATTTT. Combining the CDR3 with reference TRBV5-1 and TRBJ2-3 gives the whole variable domain KAGVTQTPRYLIKTRGQQVTLSCSPISGHRSVSWYQQTPGQGLQFLFEYFSETQRNKGNFPGRFSGRQFSNSRSEMNVSTLELGDSALYLCASSLVAGEGTDTQYFGPGTRLTVL.

This chain links TRBV11-2 with TRBJ2-1; 7 positions agree with TRBD2. The CDR3 consists of 14 residues. Germline V gives CDR1 SGHAT, CDR2 FQNNGV. Unmatched junction bases numbered 10, after V lost 5 bases and J lost 9 bases. CDR3 sequence: CASSRGLVAGEQFF. Written as DNA, the CDR3 is TGTGCCAGCAGCAGAGGACTAGTGGCGGGTGAGCAGTTCTTC. Using reference TRBV11-2 and TRBJ2-1 for the parts outside the CDR3, the full variable domain is EAGVAQSPRYKIIEKRQSVAFWCNPISGHATLYWYQQILGQGPKLLIQFQNNGVVDDSQLPKDRFSAERLKGVDSTLKIQPAKLEDSAVYLCASSRGLVAGEQFFGPGTRLTVL.

The genes are TRBV7-8 and TRBJ1-5; a possible D gene is TRBD1 (6 bases). This CDR3 has 15 amino acids. V was pared by 1 base and J by 3 bases, with 10 bases between. Germline values: CDR1 SGHVS, CDR2 FQNEAQ. The CDR3 DNA reads TGTGCCAGCAGCTTAGTGTGGGGGGCCAATCAGCCCCAGCATTTT. It encodes CASSLVWGANQPQHF.

About this clone itself: In the same sample, other DNA sequences code for this CDR3. The chain has TRBV6-1 and TRBJ1-4; D gene ambiguous. This CDR3 region has 15 residues. CDR1 and CDR2 from the germline V gene are MNHNS and SASEGT. Trimming cost V 2 bases and J 1 base, with 8 bases left between them. CDR3 bases: TGTGCCAGCAGTGAACGAGGACGAACTAATGAAAAACTGTTTTTT. It specifies CASSERGRTNEKLFF.

This clone was seen more than once but under ten times. This sample also contains other DNA sequences that code for the same CDR3. The V and J genes are TRBV30 and TRBJ2-7; 11 bases agree with TRBD1. The J segment lost 4 bases and the V segment lost 5 bases, leaving 4 bases of the junction unmatched. The CDR3 is made up of 13 amino acids. Germline CDR1 reads GTSNPN; CDR2 reads SVGIG (reference sequence). The DNA of the CDR3 is TGTGCCTGGGACCGGGACAGGGGGTACGAGCAGTACTTC. Translation gives CAWDRDRGYEQYF.

This clone was observed once. Other nucleotide sequences from this sample produce the same CDR3. The chain is built from TRBV28 and TRBJ2-2; D gene uncertain. The CDR3 covers 14 residues. Trimming stripped 2 bases from V and 4 bases from J, with 8 bases between. Germline CDR1 and CDR2: MDHEN and SYDVKM. The CDR3 DNA reads TGTGCCAGCAGTTTACTCGGCTTCACCGGGGAGCTGTTTTTT. Residues: CASSLLGFTGELFF.

The V call is TRBV28, the J call TRBJ2-5, with a tentative D call TRBD2 (5 bases). The CDR3 has 15 residues. The germline V and J ends were trimmed by 8 bases and 0 bases, with 16 bases remaining between them. Germline assignment: CDR1 MDHEN and CDR2 SYDVKM. DNA for the CDR3: TGTGCCAGCTGGGCGGCGGGCCGACACCAAGAGACCCAGTACTTC. Protein sequence: CASWAAGRHQETQYF.

The gene calls are TRBV7-2 and TRBJ1-1, with D tentatively TRBD1 (6 bases). The CDR3 spans 16 residues. Trimming stripped 2 bases from V and 1 base from J, with 14 bases between. Looked up from germline, CDR1 is SGHTA and CDR2 is FQGNSA. The CDR3 DNA reads TGTGCCAGCAGCTTAACACAGGGCGAAGGGAACACTGAAGCTTTCTTT. This codes for CASSLTQGEGNTEAFF.